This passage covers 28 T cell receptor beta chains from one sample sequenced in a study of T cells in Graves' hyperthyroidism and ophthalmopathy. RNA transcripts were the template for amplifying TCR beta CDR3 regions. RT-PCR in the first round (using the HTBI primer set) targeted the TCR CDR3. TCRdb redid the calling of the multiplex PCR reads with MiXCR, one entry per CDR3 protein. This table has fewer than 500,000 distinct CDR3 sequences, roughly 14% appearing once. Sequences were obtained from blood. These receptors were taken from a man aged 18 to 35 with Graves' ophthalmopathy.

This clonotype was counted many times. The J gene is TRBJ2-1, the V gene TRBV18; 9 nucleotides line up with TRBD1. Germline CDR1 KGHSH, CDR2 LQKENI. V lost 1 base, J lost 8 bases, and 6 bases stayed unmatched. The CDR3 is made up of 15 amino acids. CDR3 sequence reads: CASSPLQGARDEQFF. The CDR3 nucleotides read TGTGCCAGCTCACCACTACAGGGGGCGCGGGATGAGCAGTTCTTC.

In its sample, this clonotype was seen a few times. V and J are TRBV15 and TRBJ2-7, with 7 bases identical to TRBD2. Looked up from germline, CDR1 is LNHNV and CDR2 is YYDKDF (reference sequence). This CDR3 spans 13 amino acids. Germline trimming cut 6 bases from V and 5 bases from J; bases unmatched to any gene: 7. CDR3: CATRGGVSDEQYF. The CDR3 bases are TGTGCCACCAGGGGGGGGGTATCTGACGAGCAGTACTTC.

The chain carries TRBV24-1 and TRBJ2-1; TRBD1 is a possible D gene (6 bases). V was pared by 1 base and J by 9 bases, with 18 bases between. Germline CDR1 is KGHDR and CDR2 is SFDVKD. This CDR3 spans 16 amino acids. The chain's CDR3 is CATSDFLIGGVLEQFF. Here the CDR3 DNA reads TGTGCCACCAGTGATTTCTTGATAGGGGGAGTTCTTGAGCAGTTCTTC.

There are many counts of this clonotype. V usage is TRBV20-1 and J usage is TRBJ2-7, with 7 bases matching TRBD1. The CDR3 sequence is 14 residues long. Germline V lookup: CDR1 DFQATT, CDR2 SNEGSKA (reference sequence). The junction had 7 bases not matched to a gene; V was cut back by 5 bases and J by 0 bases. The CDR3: CSAPTGTDSYEQYF. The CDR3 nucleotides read TGCAGTGCTCCCACCGGGACAGACTCCTACGAGCAGTACTTC.

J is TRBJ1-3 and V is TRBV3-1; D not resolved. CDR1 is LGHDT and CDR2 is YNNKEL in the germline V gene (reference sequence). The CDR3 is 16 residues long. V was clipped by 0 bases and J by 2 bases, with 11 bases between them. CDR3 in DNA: TGTGCCAGCAGCCAAGATCCCTCCGGGGCTGGAAACACCATATATTTT. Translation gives CASSQDPSGAGNTIYF.

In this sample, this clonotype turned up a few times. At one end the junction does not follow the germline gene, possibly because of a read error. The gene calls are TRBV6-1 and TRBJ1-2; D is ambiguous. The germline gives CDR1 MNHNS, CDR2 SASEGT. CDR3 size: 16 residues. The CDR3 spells CASTETMTRLTNGYTF. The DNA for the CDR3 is TGTGCCAGCACTGAAACAATGACAAGGTTGACAAATGGCTACACCTTC.

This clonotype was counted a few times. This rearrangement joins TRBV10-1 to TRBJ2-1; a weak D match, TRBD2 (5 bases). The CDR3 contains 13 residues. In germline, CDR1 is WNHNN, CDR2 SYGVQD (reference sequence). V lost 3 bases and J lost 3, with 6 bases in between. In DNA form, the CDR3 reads TGCGCCAGCAGTGAAGACTACTACAATGAGCAGTTCTTC. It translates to CASSEDYYNEQFF.

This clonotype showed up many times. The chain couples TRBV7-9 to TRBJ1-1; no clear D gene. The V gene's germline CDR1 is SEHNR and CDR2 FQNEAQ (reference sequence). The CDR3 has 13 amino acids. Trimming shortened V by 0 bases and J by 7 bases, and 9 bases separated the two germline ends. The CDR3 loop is CASSLASRGEAFF. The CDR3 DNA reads TGTGCCAGCAGCTTAGCCTCTCGGGGTGAAGCTTTCTTT.

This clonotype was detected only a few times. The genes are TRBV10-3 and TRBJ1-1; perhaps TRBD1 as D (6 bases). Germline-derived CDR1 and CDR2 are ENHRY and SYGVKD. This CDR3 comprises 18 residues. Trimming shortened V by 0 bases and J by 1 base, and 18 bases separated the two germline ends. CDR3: CAISESSQGLRPNTEAFF. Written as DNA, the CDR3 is TGTGCCATCAGTGAGTCGTCACAGGGACTTCGGCCGAACACTGAAGCTTTCTTT.

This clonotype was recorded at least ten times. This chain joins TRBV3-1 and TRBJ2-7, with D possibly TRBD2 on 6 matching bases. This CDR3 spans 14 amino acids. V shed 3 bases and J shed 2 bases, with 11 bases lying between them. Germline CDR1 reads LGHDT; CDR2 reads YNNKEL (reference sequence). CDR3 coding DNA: TGTGCCAGCAGCCATTTCGGGGGAACCTACGAGCAGTACTTC. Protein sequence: CASSHFGGTYEQYF.

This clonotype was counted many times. CDR3 DNA: TGTGCCAGCAGAAGGACTAGCGGGAACCATTTTGAGCAGTTCTTC. It specifies CASRRTSGNHFEQFF. The rearrangement links TRBV12-3 or TRBV12-4 to TRBJ2-1, with 12 bases fitting TRBD2. The CDR3 has 15 amino acids. The V gene end was trimmed by 6 bases and the J gene end by 9 bases; junction bases not matched to a gene: 9.

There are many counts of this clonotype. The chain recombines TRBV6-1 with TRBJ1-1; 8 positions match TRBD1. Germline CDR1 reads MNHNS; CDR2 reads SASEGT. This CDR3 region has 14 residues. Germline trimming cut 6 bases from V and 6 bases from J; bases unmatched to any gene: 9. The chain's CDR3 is CASSPTGQGAEAFF. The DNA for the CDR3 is TGTGCCAGCAGCCCAACCGGACAGGGCGCTGAAGCTTTCTTT.

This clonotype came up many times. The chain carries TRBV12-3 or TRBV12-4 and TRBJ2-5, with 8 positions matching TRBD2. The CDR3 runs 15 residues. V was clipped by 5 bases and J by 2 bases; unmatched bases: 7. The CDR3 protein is CASSQRESGQETQYF. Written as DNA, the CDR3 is TGTGCCAGCAGTCAGCGGGAGTCAGGGCAAGAGACCCAGTACTTC.

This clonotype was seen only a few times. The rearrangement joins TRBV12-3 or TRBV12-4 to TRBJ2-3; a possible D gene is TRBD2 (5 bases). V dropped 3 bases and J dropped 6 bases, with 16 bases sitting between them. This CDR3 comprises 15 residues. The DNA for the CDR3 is TGTGCCAGCAGTTTGTACGGGGAATTTACGGATACGCAGTATTTT. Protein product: CASSLYGEFTDTQYF.

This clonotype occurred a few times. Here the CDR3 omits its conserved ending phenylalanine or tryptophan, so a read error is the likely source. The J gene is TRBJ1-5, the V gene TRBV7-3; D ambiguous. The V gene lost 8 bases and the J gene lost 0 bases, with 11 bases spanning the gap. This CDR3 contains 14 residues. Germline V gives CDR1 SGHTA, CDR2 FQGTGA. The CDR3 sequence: CASPRRISNQPQHS. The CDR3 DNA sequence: TGTGCCAGCCCGCGTCGGATTAGCAATCAGCCCCAGCATTCT.

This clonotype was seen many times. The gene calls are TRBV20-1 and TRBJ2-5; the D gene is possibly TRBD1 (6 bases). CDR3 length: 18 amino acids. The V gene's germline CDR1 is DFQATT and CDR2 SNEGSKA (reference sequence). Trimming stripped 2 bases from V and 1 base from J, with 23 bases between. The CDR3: CSARPPNPGQMIQETQYF. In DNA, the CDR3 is TGCAGTGCTAGACCCCCGAACCCGGGACAAATGATCCAAGAGACCCAGTACTTC.

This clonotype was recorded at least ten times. This CDR3 is CATRPGGTGEAFF. In nucleotides, the CDR3 is TGTGCCACCAGACCAGGGGGGACGGGTGAGGCTTTCTTT. This sequence joins TRBV24-1 and TRBJ1-1; 7 bases fit TRBD1. The CDR3 has 13 amino acids. V lost 7 bases to trimming and J lost 11 bases; unmatched junction nucleotides: 12. Germline loops: CDR1 KGHDR, CDR2 SFDVKD.

CDR3 residues: CSAGTSIQETQYF. The CDR3 DNA reads TGCAGTGCTGGGACTAGCATTCAAGAGACCCAGTACTTC. The gene calls are TRBV20-1 and TRBJ2-5; 9 positions agree with TRBD2. J gave up 2 bases and V 5 bases, and 3 bases lay outside the gene matches. The germline CDR1 and CDR2 sequences are DFQATT and SNEGSKA (reference sequence). CDR3 length: 13 amino acids.

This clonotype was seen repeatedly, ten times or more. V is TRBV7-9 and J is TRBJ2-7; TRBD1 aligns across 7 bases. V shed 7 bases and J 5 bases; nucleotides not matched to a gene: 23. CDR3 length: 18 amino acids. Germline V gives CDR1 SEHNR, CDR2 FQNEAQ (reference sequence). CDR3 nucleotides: TGTGCCAGCACCAAGCCCCTTGACAGGGCACTTCCCAGGGACGAGCAGTACTTC. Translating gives CASTKPLDRALPRDEQYF. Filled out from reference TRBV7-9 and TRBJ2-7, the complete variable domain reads DTGVSQNPRHKITKRGQNVTFRCDPISEHNRLYWYRQTLGQGPEFLTYFQNEAQLEKSRLLSDRFSAERPKGSFSTLEIQRTEQGDSAMYLCASTKPLDRALPRDEQYFGPGTRLTVT.

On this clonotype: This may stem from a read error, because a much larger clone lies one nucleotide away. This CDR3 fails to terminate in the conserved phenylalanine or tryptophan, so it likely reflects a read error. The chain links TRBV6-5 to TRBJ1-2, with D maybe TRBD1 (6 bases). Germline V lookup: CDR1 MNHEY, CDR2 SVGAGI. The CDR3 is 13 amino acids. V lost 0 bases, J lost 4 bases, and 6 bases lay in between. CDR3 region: CASSYSTGYGYTL. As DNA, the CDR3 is TGTGCCAGCAGTTACTCGACAGGCTATGGCTACACCTTA.

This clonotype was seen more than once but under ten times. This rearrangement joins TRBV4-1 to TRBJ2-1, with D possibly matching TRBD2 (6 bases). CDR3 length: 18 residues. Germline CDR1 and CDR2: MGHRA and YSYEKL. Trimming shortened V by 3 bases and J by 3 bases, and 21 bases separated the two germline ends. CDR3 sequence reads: CASSQAPGTQDLYNEQFF. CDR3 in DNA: TGCGCCAGCAGCCAGGCTCCCGGGACTCAAGATCTCTACAATGAGCAGTTCTTC.

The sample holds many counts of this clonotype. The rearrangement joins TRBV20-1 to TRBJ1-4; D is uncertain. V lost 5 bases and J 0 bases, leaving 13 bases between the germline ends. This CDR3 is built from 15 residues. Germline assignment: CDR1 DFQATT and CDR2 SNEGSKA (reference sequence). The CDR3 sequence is CSAEPLGTTNEKLFF. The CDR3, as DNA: TGCAGTGCTGAGCCTCTCGGGACAACTAATGAAAAACTGTTTTTT.

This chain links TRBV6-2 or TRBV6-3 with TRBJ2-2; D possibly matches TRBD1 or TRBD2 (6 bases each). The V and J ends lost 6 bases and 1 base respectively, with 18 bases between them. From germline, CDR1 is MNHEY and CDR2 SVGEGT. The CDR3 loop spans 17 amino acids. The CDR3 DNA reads TGTGCCAGCAGCGCAATACTAGGGGGAGGGAACACCGGGGAGCTGTTTTTT. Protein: CASSAILGGGNTGELFF.

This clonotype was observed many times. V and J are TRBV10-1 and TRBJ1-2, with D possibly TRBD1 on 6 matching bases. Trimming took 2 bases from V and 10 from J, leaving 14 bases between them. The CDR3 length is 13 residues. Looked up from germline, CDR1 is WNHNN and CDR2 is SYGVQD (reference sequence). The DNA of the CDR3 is TGCGCCAGCAGTGAGGCGGGGGCTGGCGACTACACCTTC. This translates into CASSEAGAGDYTF.

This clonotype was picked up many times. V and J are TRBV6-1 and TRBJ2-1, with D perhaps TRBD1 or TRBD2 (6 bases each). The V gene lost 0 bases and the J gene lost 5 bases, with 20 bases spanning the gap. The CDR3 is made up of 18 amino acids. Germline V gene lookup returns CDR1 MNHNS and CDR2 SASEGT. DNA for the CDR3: TGTGCCAGCAGTGAAGCGGTAATACCGGGGGCTAGCGACAATGAGCAGTTCTTC. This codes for CASSEAVIPGASDNEQFF.

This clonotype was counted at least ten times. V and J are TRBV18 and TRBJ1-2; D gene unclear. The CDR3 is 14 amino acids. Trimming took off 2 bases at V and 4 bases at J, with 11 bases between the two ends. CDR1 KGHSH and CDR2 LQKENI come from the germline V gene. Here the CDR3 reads CASSPSVDRYGYTF. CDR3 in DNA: TGTGCCAGCTCACCATCCGTAGACCGCTATGGCTACACCTTC.

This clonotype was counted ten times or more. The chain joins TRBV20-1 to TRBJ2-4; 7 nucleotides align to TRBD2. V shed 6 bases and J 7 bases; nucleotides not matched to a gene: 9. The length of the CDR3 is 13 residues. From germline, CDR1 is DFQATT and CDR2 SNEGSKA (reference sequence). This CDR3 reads CSALPGLENIQYF. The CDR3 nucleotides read TGCAGTGCCCTACCCGGACTAGAGAACATTCAGTACTTC.

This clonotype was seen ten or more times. The CDR3 reads CASSFSFSSGELFF. CDR3 nucleotides: TGTGCCAGCAGCTTCAGTTTTAGTAGCGGGGAGCTGTTTTTT. V usage is TRBV5-6 and J usage is TRBJ2-2; D call uncertain. Germline-derived CDR1 and CDR2 are SGHDT and YYEEEE. This CDR3 is built from 14 residues. Trimming left V 2 bases short and J 7 bases short, with 12 bases between.